This TCR beta chain was captured by sequencing in a study of siplizumab effects on memory and regulatory T cells (dated by TCRdb to about 2019). Study-level background: The effect of the anti-CD2 antibody siplizumab on alloreactive T-cell subsets was examined in allogeneic mixed lymphocyte reactions constructed from human PBMCs.

Overall study results and their limits: The suppressive function of proliferating Tregs from siplizumab cultures was not functionally confirmed. Unstimulated naive T cells appeared more diverse than memory T cells, and naive cells seemed to contribute substantially to the alloresponse. For roughly 80-96% of proliferating CD4+ or CD8+ clones, no naive or memory phenotype could be assigned. In reactions with siplizumab, an average of around 70% of mappable alloreactive CD4+ clones were Treg-derived, compared with roughly 27% in control reactions. Because sequences below about 10^-5 frequency were poorly captured, only a minor fraction of alloreactive clones could be mapped to unstimulated subsets. Siplizumab significantly lowered the cumulative frequency of alloreactive sequences that could be traced to unstimulated CD4+ memory T cells.

In addition, sequencing in three donor pairs included unstimulated CD8+ effector memory subsets alongside CD4+ naive, CD8+ naive, CD8+ TEMRA and CD4+ memory subsets. Sorted unstimulated T cells, along with proliferating T cells recovered from mixed lymphocyte reactions, underwent TCRbeta CDR3 sequencing. Fresh whole blood from fewer than 12 HLA-typed healthy donors was used to isolate PBMCs. Library construction relied on the immunoSEQ multiplex PCR assay. Approximately 10^5 TCR templates per sample were assayed by the deep sequencing platform. Genomic DNA extracted from sorted T cells was the material used for TCRbeta CDR3 sequencing. Processing in the source paper ran as follows. The R programming language was used for clonal analysis of the TCRbeta CDR3 data. Alloreactive CD4+ and CD8+ clones were identified by comparing unstimulated samples to CFSE-low samples taken after the reaction. Regulatory or non-regulatory origin was assigned to alloreactive CD4+ clones by matching of sequences to sorted unstimulated Treg and non-Treg repertoires. This immuneACCESS table, as held by TCRdb, lists in-frame sequences with V and J called but not all clones. Of the missing ones, under half trace to an unresolved V gene in checked studies; the others have no known cause. V, J and clone size were drawn from that table, and D and trimming were deduced from the DNA. This sample is represented by 94,000 or so clones; approximately 97% of them were singletons. The ten largest clonotypes hold 0.031% of the sample.

With respect to this clone: There is no known antigen for this receptor. No much larger clone exists at a distance of one base, and base qualities are not known.

The germline V gene supplies CDR1 LGHNT and CDR2 FRNRAP. V and J lose 6 bases and 8 bases, and a span of 12 bases separates them. From its cysteine to its phenylalanine, the CDR3 spans 12 amino acids. Only the CDR3 DNA is retained, 36 bases long and in frame from the first base. The TCR was taken from a human donor in good health. The chain is assembled from TRBV12-5 and TRBJ2-3; D gene: possibly TRBD2, on 6 matching bases. Input material: naive CD4+ T cells sorted from blood. This sample's cell subset or site label indicates: unstimulated naive T cells. At the DNA level, the sequence is TGTGCTAGTGGAAGACTAGTAGGTACGCAGTATTTT. Its protein product is CASGRLVGTQYF.